This TCR beta chain stems from a study of cytomegalovirus exposure and HLA in healthy donors. Amplification used 60 Vbeta primers and 13 Jbeta primers. TCRdb keeps only in-frame clones here, not all; method: immunoSEQ multiplex PCR. The sample contains roughly 110,000 clones, about 70% of which appear only once. The CDR3 runs to 15 residues. Germline CDR1 LNHDA, CDR2 SQIVND (reference sequence). Trimming at V came to 7 bases and at J to 0 bases, leaving 7 bases not matched to a gene. Notes on this clone: Antigen: not known.

The study's findings and limits: It was reported that TCR beta sequences correctly inferred the HLA-A and HLA-B alleles for most subjects. An Asian-associated ancestry cluster reportedly showed fewer N-insertions than the approximately 620-donor mean in a later analysis. In a later analysis, 16,951 TCR beta sequences were associated with HLA alleles at 0.05 false discovery rate.

Donors counted as nominally healthy when sampled, yet unrecorded immune exposures were likely. The receptor's source is a woman aged 40 to 50 in good health and CMV-seropositive. The specimen sequenced was PBMCs. The V gene is TRBV19, the J gene TRBJ2-7; 9 bases agree with TRBD1. CDR3 nucleotide sequence: TGTGCCAGTAAGAAGACAGGGGGAAGCTCCTACGAGCAGTACTTC. Translating it yields CASKKTGGSSYEQYF.